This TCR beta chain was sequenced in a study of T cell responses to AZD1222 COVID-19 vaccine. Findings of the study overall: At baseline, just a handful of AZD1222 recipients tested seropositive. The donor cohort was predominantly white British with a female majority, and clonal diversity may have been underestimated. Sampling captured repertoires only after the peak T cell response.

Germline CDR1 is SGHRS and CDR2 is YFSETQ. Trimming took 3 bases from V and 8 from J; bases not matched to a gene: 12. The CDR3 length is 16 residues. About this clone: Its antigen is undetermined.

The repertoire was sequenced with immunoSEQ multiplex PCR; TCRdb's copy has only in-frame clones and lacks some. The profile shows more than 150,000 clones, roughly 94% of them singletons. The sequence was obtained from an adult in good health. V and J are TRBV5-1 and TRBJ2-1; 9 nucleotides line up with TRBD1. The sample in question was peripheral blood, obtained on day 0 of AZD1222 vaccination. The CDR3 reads CASSWNRGQRQYEQFF. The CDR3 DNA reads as TGCGCCAGCAGCTGGAACAGGGGGCAGAGGCAATATGAGCAGTTCTTC. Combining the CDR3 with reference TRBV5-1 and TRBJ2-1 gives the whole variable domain KAGVTQTPRYLIKTRGQQVTLSCSPISGHRSVSWYQQTPGQGLQFLFEYFSETQRNKGNFPGRFSGRQFSNSRSEMNVSTLELGDSALYLCASSWNRGQRQYEQFFGPGTRLTVL.